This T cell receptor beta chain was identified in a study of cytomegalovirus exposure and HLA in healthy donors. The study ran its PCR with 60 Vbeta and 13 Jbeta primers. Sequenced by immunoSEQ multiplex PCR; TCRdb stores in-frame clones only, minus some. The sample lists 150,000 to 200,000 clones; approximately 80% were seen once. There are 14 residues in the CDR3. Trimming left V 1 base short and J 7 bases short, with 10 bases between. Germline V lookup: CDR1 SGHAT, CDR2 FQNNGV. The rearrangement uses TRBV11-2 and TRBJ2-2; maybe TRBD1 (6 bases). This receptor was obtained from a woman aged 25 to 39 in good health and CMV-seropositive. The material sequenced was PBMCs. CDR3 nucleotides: TGTGCCAGCAGCTTAGGAGGGGGTGGCGGGGAGCTGTTTTTT. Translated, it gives CASSLGGGGGELFF.